The 12 T cell receptor beta chains reported below all come from one sample, sequenced in a study of blood T cell repertoires in COVID-19. Some clones are missing from TCRdb's copy, which holds only in-frame ones; the method was immunoSEQ multiplex PCR. The sample holds about 320,000 clones, approximately 88% seen once. The sample consisted of PBMCs or T cells enriched from blood (not recorded which). The receptors were sampled from a man aged 60 to 69 who had recovered from COVID-19.

This clone was seen a single time. The chain has TRBV6-4 and TRBJ2-1; 16 bases align to TRBD2. J gave up 3 bases and V 4 bases, and 6 bases lay outside the gene matches. The CDR3 has 18 residues. Germline CDR1 reads MRHNA; CDR2 reads SNTAGT. Here the CDR3 reads CASSAGTSGRARYNEQFF. CDR3 coding DNA: TGTGCCAGCAGTGCAGGGACTAGCGGGAGGGCCCGCTACAATGAGCAGTTCTTC.

The V gene is TRBV9, the J gene TRBJ2-7, with TRBD2 identical over 7 bases. The CDR3 sequence is 16 residues long. Per the germline V gene, CDR1 is SGDLS and CDR2 is YYNGEE. With V trimmed by 4 bases and J by 0 bases, 10 bases remained unmatched. CDR3 loop: CASSPSGTIGSYEQYF. CDR3 bases: TGTGCCAGCAGCCCCTCCGGGACTATTGGCTCCTACGAGCAGTACTTC.

The rearrangement joins TRBV15 to TRBJ2-7, with 7 bases aligning to TRBD2. V lost 5 bases, J lost 1 base, and 5 bases stayed unmatched. The CDR3 runs 14 residues. CDR1 and CDR2 from the germline V gene are LNHNV and YYDKDF (reference sequence). The CDR3 is CATSFGGGSYEQYF. The CDR3, as DNA: TGTGCCACCAGCTTTGGGGGAGGGTCCTACGAGCAGTACTTC.

The chain combines TRBV27 with TRBJ2-7, with TRBD1 matching 9 bases. V shed 3 bases and J 2 bases; nucleotides not matched to a gene: 8. Germline CDR1 MNHEY, CDR2 SMNVEV (reference sequence). The CDR3 runs 16 residues. The CDR3 sequence: CASSFSQGALTYEQYF. The CDR3 DNA follows: TGTGCCAGCAGTTTCTCACAGGGGGCGTTGACCTACGAGCAGTACTTC.

The rearrangement links TRBV9 to TRBJ1-1; perhaps TRBD1 as D (5 bases). The CDR3 spans 15 residues. Germline lookup yields CDR1 SGDLS and CDR2 YYNGEE. Trimming cost V 3 bases and J 4 bases, with 16 bases left between them. CDR3 bases: TGTGCCAGCAGCGAGGGGCGGGGATCCTTCACTGAAGCTTTCTTT. The encoded protein is CASSEGRGSFTEAFF. Combining the CDR3 with reference TRBV9 and TRBJ1-1 gives the whole variable domain DSGVTQTPKHLITATGQRVTLRCSPRSGDLSVYWYQQSLDQGLQFLIQYYNGEERAKGNILERFSAQQFPDLHSELNLSSLELGDSALYFCASSEGRGSFTEAFFGQGTRLTVV.

The chain employs TRBV24-1 and TRBJ2-2, with TRBD1 matching 7 bases. This CDR3 has 15 amino acids. From germline, CDR1 is KGHDR and CDR2 SFDVKD. The J segment lost 3 bases and the V segment lost 5 bases, leaving 5 bases of the junction unmatched. The CDR3 DNA sequence: TGTGCCACCAGTGGAGCGACAGGGCACACCGGGGAGCTGTTTTTT. This encodes CATSGATGHTGELFF.

This clone was picked up a small number of times. The chain recombines TRBV5-5 with TRBJ1-2; the D gene is possibly TRBD1 (6 bases). V was trimmed by 0 bases and J by 4 bases, leaving 16 bases between them. The CDR3 covers 16 residues. CDR1 and CDR2 from the germline V gene are SGHKS and YYEKEE (reference sequence). The CDR3 here is CASSLAPGQGLYGYTF. The CDR3, as DNA: TGTGCCAGCAGCTTGGCTCCGGGGCAGGGGCTCTATGGCTACACCTTC.

This chain uses TRBV6-5 with TRBJ1-2; D possibly corresponds to TRBD1 (6 bases). Trimming removed 7 bases from V and 6 bases from J, with 15 bases in between. There are 13 residues in the CDR3. Germline V CDR1 and CDR2: MNHEY, SVGAGI. In DNA form, the CDR3 reads TGTGCCAGCACTCCACAGGGATACCATGGCTACACCTTC. Its translation is CASTPQGYHGYTF.

This clone was counted a single time. V gene TRBV27 combines with J gene TRBJ2-5; D might be TRBD1 (5 bases). V lost 3 bases to trimming and J lost 5 bases, with 10 bases between them. This CDR3 region has 13 residues. Germline V gene data show CDR1 as MNHEY and CDR2 as SMNVEV (reference sequence). The CDR3: CASSFQGRETQYF. For the CDR3, the DNA is TGTGCCAGCAGTTTTCAGGGTAGGGAGACCCAGTACTTC.

The J gene is TRBJ1-2, the V gene TRBV5-1, with D unresolved. V was cut by 0 bases and J by 6 bases, with 12 bases left in between. The CDR3 length is 14 residues. Germline V CDR1 and CDR2: SGHRS, YFSETQ. This CDR3 reads CASSLVVLEDGYTF. The CDR3 DNA is TGCGCCAGCAGCTTGGTGGTCCTAGAAGATGGCTACACCTTC.

The rearrangement links TRBV6-2 or TRBV6-3 to TRBJ2-3; 7 bases line up with TRBD1. This CDR3 has 14 residues. J lost 4 bases, V lost 4 bases, and 5 bases had no gene match. The germline CDR1 and CDR2 sequences are MNHEY and SVGEGT. In DNA, the CDR3 is TGTGCCAGCAGTTGGACAGGTCATGCAGATACGCAGTATTTT. Translated, it gives CASSWTGHADTQYF.

The chain carries TRBV7-2 and TRBJ2-2, with 12 bases that match TRBD2. The ends lost 1 base at V and 4 bases at J; junction bases unmatched: 7. Germline values: CDR1 SGHTA, CDR2 FQGNSA. This CDR3 is built from 18 residues. For the CDR3, the DNA is TGTGCCAGCAGCTTAGGGCCTAGCGGGAGGGGATCCACCGGGGAGCTGTTTTTT. It yields the protein CASSLGPSGRGSTGELFF.